The subject of this entry is one TCR beta chain. Antigen: not known. The germline V gene encodes CDR1 SEHNR and CDR2 FQNEAQ (reference sequence). The CDR3 has 19 amino acids. The junction had 13 bases not matched to a gene; V was cut back by 2 bases and J by 1 base. These data belong to a study of shared clonotypes between healthy human individuals. Whole-study results and caveats: Among non-shared clonotypes, generation probabilities were lower than among those shared by all four donors.

Selected positively for CCR7 and CD45RO-negative, naive CD8 cells excluded terminally differentiated effector memory CD45RA+ cells. Each replicate PCR on the sorted subsets used roughly 210 ng DNA (about 30,000 T cell genomes). Profiling relied on immunoSEQ multiplex PCR, and the TCRdb table lists in-frame clones only, not all of them. The data hold about 2.1 million clones, with around 93% observed a single time. The sequence derives from a man in his late teens or twenties in good health. Some clones in this sample may be carry-over from other donors' samples. The chain is built from TRBV7-9 and TRBJ2-7; TRBD2 agrees at 11 bases. The sequenced material came from naive CD8+ T cells from PBMCs. The CDR3 reads CASSLRSLAGGPVSYEQYF. CDR3 DNA: TGTGCCAGCAGCTTAAGGAGTCTAGCGGGAGGTCCTGTTTCCTACGAGCAGTACTTC.